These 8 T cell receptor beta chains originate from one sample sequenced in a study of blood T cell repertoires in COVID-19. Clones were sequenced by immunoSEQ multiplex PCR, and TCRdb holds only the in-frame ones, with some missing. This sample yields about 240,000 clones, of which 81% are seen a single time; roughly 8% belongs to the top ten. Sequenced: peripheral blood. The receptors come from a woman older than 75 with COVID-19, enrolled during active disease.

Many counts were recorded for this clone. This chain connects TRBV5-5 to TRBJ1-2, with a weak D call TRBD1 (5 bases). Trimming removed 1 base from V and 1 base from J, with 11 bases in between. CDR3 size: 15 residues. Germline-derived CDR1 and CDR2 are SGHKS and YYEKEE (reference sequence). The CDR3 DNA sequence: TGTGCCAGCAGCTTGTCCCCAGGGAATAACTATGGCTACACCTTC. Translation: CASSLSPGNNYGYTF. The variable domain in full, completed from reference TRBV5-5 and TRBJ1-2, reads DAGVTQSPTHLIKTRGQQVTLRCSPISGHKSVSWYQQVLGQGPQFIFQYYEKEERGRGNFPDRFSARQFPNYSSELNVNALLLGDSALYLCASSLSPGNNYGYTFGSGTRLTVV.

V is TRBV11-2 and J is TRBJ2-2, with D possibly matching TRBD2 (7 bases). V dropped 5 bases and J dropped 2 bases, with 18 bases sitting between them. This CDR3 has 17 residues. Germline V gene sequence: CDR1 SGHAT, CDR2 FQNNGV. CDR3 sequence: CASSPGGKGGNTGELFF. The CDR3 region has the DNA TGTGCCAGCAGCCCGGGGGGCAAGGGCGGTAACACCGGGGAGCTGTTTTTT.

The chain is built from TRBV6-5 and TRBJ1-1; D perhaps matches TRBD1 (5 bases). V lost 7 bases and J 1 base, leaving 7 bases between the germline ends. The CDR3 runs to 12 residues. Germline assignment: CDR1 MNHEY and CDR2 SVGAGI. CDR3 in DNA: TGTGCCAGCAAAACAGGGAACACTGAAGCTTTCTTT. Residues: CASKTGNTEAFF.

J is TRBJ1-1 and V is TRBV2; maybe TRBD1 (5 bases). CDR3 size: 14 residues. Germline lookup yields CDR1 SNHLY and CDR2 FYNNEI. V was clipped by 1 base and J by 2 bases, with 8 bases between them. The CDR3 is CASSEERGNTEAFF. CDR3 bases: TGTGCCAGCAGTGAAGAAAGGGGTAACACTGAAGCTTTCTTT.

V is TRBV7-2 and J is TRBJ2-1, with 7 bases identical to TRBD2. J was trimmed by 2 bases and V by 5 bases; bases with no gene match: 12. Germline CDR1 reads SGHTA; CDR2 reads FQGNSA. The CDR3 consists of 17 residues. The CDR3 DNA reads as TGTGCCAGCAGCGCCAACGGGGCGGGAGTCACCTACAATGAGCAGTTCTTC. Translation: CASSANGAGVTYNEQFF.

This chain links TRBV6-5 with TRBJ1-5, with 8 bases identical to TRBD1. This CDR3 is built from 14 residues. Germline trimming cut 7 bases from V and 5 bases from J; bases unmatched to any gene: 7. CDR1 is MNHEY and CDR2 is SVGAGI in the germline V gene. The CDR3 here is CASKGGQGHQPQHF. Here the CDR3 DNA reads TGTGCCAGCAAGGGCGGACAGGGACATCAGCCCCAGCATTTT.

The CDR3 DNA follows: TGTGCCAGCTCACCCCGGGCTAGCGGGAATCCTTCCTACAATGAGCAGTTCTTC. Translating gives CASSPRASGNPSYNEQFF. The V and J genes are TRBV18 and TRBJ2-1, with 9 nucleotides matching TRBD2. The CDR3 totals 18 residues. J gave up 1 base and V 3 bases, and 10 bases lay outside the gene matches. Germline V gene sequence: CDR1 KGHSH, CDR2 LQKENI.

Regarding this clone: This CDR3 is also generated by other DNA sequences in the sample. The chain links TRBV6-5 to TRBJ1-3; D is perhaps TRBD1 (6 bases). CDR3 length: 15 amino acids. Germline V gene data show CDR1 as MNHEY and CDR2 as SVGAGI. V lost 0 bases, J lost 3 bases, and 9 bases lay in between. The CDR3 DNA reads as TGTGCCAGCAGTTACTCGACAGGTGGTGGAAACACCATATATTTT. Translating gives CASSYSTGGGNTIYF.